This T cell receptor beta chain came from a study of blood T cells in healthy people across ages. The study's findings and limits: What prevented conclusive comparison of naive and antigen-experienced cells was that PBMCs were unsorted.

In its sample, this clonotype was seen many times. Its antigen is as yet unknown. Then a second PCR, running about 6 to 11 cycles, was carried out with a sample-barcoded 5' primer and a J-beta primer mix. TCRdb processed the 5' RACE reads anew with MiXCR; each CDR3 protein has one entry. The sample carries about 780,000 distinct CDR3 sequences, about half recorded once. RNA extraction gave at least 5 micrograms of total RNA per sample. The CDR3 spans 11 residues. Germline V lookup: CDR1 DFQATT, CDR2 SNEGSKA (reference sequence). V was shortened by 0 bases and J by 5 bases, with 4 bases between the two germline ends.

This TCR was recovered from a man at least 80 years old in good health. The genes are TRBV20-1 and TRBJ2-5; the D is unclear. Material for sequencing was blood. The CDR3 sequence is CSARERETQYF. The CDR3 DNA is TGCAGTGCTAGAGAGAGGGAGACCCAGTACTTC.